One TCR beta chain is described in this entry. The antigen remains unidentified. Libraries were prepared by immunoSEQ multiplex PCR; TCRdb keeps only in-frame clonotypes and omits some of them. The profile shows some 75,000 clones, roughly 90% of them singletons. This specimen belongs to a study of identifying expanded T cells in peripheral blood. Trimming removed 4 bases at V and 0 bases at J, with 7 bases between. Germline CDR1 and CDR2: MNHNS and SASEGT. The CDR3 length is 14 residues. Healthy donors had no documented immune events, such as infections, while sampled. Whole-study results and caveats: Variance in clone template counts between roughly two-week samples significantly increased with total template count across all healthy donors.

The chain uses TRBV6-1 and TRBJ1-3; D unclear. Sequenced sample: blood. This clonotype was sampled from a person aged 18-70 years in good health. CDR3 sequence (DNA): TGTGCCAGCAGTGCCCGCACCTCTGGAAACACCATATATTTT. Translated, it gives CASSARTSGNTIYF.